Below, one T cell receptor (beta chain) is given with its context. Germline and junction disagree at one end, which may indicate a read error. The sample belongs to a study of tumor and adjacent non-tumor tissue in lung cancer. This CDR3 is built from 17 residues. CDR1 LGHNT and CDR2 FRNRAP come from the germline V gene. A modified ARM-PCR protocol with three rounds of nested PCR amplified TCRbeta. Using its own MiXCR run on the multiplex PCR reads, TCRdb lists one record per CDR3 protein. Of some 100,000 distinct CDR3 sequences listed, over 55% were seen once; the top ten hold 15% to 20%. No cell sorting was done before RNA was extracted from the tissue. The normal lung tissue was taken more than 3 cm from the tumor edge.

The sequenced sample was distant non-tumor lung tissue. The V and J genes are TRBV12-5 and TRBJ2-5; 7 nucleotides align to TRBD2. The receptor was isolated from a man in his 60s with non-small cell lung cancer. CDR3 in DNA: TGTGCTACTGGTTGGGGAGGGGAGGCGCTGTACCAAGAGACCCAGTACTTC. It codes for CATGWGGEALYQETQYF.